The 11 T cell receptor beta chains presented below share a single source sample, sequenced in a study of T cells expressing NK-cell markers. TCRdb reprocessed the 5' RACE reads and reports one entry per CDR3 protein, with no DNA. This sample's table reports approximately 150,000 distinct CDR3 sequences. Sequences were obtained from blood T cells: a sorted CD56 or NKG2C T cell subset, CD4+ or CD8+ T cells, or bulk PBMC T cells (not recorded which). The receptors derive from a woman between 18 and 70 years old in good health.

The chain employs TRBV20-1 and TRBJ2-7; the D gene TCRdb calls, TRBD2, cannot be checked with no DNA. Germline assignment: CDR1 DFQATT and CDR2 SNEGSKA (reference sequence). This CDR3 comprises 14 residues. The CDR3 region is CSALGTSGTYEQYF.

The chain combines TRBV5-6 with TRBJ2-1; the TCRdb call, TRBD1, lacks DNA for checking. Germline lookup yields CDR1 SGHDT and CDR2 YYEEEE. The CDR3 has 19 amino acids. The CDR3 is CASSLSGDRGLWVVKEQFF.

The chain has TRBV12-3 or TRBV12-4 and TRBJ1-3; absent DNA, TCRdb's TRBD1 call cannot be checked. The CDR3 runs to 16 residues. Here the CDR3 reads CASSPPGALSGNTIYF.

V and J are TRBV4-1 and TRBJ2-1. This CDR3 has 15 residues. The germline gives CDR1 MGHRA, CDR2 YSYEKL. CDR3 region: CASSQVDNLYNEQFF.

V and J are TRBV20-1 and TRBJ2-7; TCRdb's D call of TRBD1 is untestable without DNA. The CDR3 is made up of 14 amino acids. Germline values: CDR1 DFQATT, CDR2 SNEGSKA (reference sequence). The chain's CDR3 is CSARSWERENEQYF.

The J gene is TRBJ1-1, the V gene TRBV11-2; TCRdb reports TRBD1, a call that lacks DNA to check it against. Germline CDR1 is SGHAT and CDR2 is FQNNGV. The CDR3 spans 14 residues. CDR3 region: CASSLEGGATEAFF.

The chain couples TRBV27 to TRBJ1-4; as DNA is missing, the TRBD1 call by TCRdb cannot be tested. Germline CDR1 and CDR2: MNHEY and SMNVEV (reference sequence). This CDR3 region has 16 residues. The CDR3 loop is CASSPDLTGANEKLFF.

The V and J genes are TRBV12-3 or TRBV12-4 and TRBJ2-7; TCRdb gives TRBD1 as the D gene, but with no DNA this cannot be confirmed. This CDR3 is 12 amino acids long. The CDR3 region is CASSLVRGEQYF.

The J gene is TRBJ1-2, the V gene TRBV7-2. Germline V gene sequence: CDR1 SGHTA, CDR2 FQGNSA. This CDR3 is 15 amino acids long. CDR3 protein: CASSLVSAGLDGYTF.

The chain has TRBV5-1 and TRBJ2-1; the D gene TCRdb calls, TRBD2, cannot be checked with no DNA. The CDR3 contains 15 residues. Germline V gives CDR1 SGHRS, CDR2 YFSETQ. CDR3 residues: CASSLGLQPHNEQFF.

The rearrangement joins TRBV12-3 or TRBV12-4 to TRBJ2-7; TCRdb calls TRBD1, which cannot be checked without DNA. This CDR3 has 18 residues. The CDR3 reads CASSLTSSGTGVSYEQYF.